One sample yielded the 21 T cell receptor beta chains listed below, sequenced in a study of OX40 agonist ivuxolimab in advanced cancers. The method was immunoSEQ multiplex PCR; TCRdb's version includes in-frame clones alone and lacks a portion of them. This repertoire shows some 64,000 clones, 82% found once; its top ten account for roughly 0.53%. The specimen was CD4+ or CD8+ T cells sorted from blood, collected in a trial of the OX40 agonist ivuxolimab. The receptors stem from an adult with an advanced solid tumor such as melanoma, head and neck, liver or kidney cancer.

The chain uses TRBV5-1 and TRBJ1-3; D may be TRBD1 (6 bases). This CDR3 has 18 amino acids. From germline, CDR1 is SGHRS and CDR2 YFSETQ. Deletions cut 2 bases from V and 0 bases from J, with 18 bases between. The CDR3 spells CASSLRGGSRISGNTIYF. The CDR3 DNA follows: TGCGCCAGCAGCTTACGGGGGGGCAGTCGTATCTCTGGAAACACCATATATTTT.

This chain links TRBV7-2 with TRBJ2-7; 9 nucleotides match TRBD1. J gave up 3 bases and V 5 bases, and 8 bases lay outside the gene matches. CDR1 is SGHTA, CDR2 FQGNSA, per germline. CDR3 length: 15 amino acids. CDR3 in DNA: TGTGCCAGCAGCCAAGCACCGGGACAGGGCTACGAGCAGTACTTC. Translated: CASSQAPGQGYEQYF.

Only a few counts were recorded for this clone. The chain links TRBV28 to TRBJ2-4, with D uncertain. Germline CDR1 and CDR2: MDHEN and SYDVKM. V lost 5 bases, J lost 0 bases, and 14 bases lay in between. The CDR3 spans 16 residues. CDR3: CASSPIGRLAKNIQYF. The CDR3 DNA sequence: TGTGCCAGCAGTCCTATTGGGCGTTTAGCCAAAAACATTCAGTACTTC.

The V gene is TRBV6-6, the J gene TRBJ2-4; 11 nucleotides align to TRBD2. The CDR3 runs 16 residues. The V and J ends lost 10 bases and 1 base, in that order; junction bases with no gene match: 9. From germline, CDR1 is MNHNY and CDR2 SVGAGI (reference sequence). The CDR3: CATIAGGGEAKNIQYF. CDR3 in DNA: TGTGCCACCATAGCGGGAGGGGGTGAGGCCAAAAACATTCAGTACTTC.

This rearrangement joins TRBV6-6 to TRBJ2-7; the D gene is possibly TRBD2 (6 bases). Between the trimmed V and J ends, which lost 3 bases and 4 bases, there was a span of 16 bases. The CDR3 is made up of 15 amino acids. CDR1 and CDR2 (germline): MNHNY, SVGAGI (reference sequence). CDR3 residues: CASSYGPEGMYEQYF. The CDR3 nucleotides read TGTGCCAGCAGTTATGGGCCGGAGGGTATGTACGAGCAGTACTTC.

In DNA form, the CDR3 reads TGTGCCAGCTCTCCCCCCGCCCCAGATACGCAGTATTTT. It is translated as CASSPPAPDTQYF. This chain joins TRBV6-1 and TRBJ2-3; D ambiguous. There are 13 residues in the CDR3. From germline, CDR1 is MNHNS and CDR2 SASEGT. Deletions cut 8 bases from V and 4 bases from J, with 13 bases between.

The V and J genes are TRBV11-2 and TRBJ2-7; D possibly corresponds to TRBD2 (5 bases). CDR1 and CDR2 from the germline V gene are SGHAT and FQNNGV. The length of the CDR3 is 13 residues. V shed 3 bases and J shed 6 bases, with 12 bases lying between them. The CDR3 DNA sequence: TGTGCCAGCAGCTTTCTATTAGAGGGCGAGCAGTACTTC. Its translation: CASSFLLEGEQYF.

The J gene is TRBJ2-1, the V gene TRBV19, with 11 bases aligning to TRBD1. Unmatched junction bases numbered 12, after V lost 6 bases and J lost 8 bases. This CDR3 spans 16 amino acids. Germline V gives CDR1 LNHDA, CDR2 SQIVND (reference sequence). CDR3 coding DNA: TGTGCCAGTAGCACTGATACCGGGACAGGGGGTTATGAGCAGTTCTTC. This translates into CASSTDTGTGGYEQFF.

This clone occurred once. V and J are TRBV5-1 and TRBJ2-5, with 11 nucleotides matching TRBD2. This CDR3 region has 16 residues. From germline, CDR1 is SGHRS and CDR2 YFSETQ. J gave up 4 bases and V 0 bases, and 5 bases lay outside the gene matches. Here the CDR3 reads CASSLEVAGGGETQYF. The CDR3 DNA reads TGCGCCAGCAGCTTGGAGGTAGCGGGAGGGGGAGAGACCCAGTACTTC.

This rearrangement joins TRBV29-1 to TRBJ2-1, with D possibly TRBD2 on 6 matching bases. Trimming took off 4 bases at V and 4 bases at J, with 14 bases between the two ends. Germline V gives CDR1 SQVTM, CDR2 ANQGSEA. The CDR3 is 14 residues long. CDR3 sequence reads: CSVGRTTGYNEQFF. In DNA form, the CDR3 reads TGCAGCGTTGGGAGGACTACTGGATACAATGAGCAGTTCTTC.

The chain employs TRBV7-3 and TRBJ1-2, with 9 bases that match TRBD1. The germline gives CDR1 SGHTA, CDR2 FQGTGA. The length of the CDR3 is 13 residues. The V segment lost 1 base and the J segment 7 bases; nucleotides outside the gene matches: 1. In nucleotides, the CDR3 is TGTGCCAGCAGCTTAAGACAGGGGGGTGGCTACACCTTC. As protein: CASSLRQGGGYTF.

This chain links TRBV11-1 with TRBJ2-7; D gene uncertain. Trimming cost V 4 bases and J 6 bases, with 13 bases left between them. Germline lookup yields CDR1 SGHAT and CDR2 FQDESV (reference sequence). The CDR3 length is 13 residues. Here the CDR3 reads CASSSSRFSEQYF. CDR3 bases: TGTGCCAGCAGCTCATCACGATTCTCCGAGCAGTACTTC.

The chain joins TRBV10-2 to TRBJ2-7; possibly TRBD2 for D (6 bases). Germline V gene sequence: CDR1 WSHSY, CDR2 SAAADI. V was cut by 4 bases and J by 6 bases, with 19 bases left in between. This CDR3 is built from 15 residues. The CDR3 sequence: CASSGGNVSLSEQYF. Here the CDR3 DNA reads TGCGCCAGCAGTGGCGGGAACGTCTCTTTAAGCGAGCAGTACTTC.

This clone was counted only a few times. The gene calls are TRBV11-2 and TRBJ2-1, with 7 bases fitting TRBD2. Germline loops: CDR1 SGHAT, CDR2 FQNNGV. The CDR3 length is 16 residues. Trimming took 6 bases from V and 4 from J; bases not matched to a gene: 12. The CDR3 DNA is TGTGCCAGCAGGACGACCCTAGCGGCGAATTACAATGAGCAGTTCTTC. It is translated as CASRTTLAANYNEQFF.

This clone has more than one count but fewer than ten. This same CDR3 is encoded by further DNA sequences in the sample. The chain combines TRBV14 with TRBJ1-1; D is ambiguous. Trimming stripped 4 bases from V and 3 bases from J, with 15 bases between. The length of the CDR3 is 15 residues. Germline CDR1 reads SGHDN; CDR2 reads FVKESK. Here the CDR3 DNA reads TGTGCCAGCAGCCGAGAAATCCGTAGCTACACTGAAGCTTTCTTT. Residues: CASSREIRSYTEAFF.

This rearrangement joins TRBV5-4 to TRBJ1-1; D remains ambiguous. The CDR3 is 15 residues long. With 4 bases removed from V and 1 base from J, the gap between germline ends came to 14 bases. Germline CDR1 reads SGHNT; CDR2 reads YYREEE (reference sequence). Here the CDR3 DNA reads TGTGCCAGCAGCGCCCCGAGGGAGGGGAACACTGAAGCTTTCTTT. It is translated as CASSAPREGNTEAFF.

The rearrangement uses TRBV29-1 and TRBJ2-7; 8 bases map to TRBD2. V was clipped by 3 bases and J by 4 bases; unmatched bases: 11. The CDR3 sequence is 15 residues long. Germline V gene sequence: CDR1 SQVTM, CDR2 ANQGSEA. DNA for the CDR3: TGCAGCGTTGAGGAACCCGGGGGGGGTTGGTACGAGCAGTACTTC. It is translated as CSVEEPGGGWYEQYF.

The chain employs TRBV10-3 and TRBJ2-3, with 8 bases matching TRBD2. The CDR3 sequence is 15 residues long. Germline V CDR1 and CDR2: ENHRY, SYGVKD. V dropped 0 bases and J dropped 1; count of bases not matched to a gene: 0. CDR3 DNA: TGTGCCATCAGTGAGTCACTAGCGGGCACAGATACGCAGTATTTT. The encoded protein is CAISESLAGTDTQYF.

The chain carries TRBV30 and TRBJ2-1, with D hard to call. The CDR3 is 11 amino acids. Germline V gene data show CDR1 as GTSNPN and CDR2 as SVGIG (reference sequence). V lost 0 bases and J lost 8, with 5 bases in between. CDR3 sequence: CAWSVNYEQFF. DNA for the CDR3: TGTGCCTGGAGTGTAAATTATGAGCAGTTCTTC. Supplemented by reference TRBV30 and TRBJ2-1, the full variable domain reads SQTIHQWPATLVQPVGSPLSLECTVEGTSNPNLYWYRQAAGRGLQLLFYSVGIGQISSEVPQNLSASRPQDRQFILSSKKLLLSDSGFYLCAWSVNYEQFFGPGTRLTVL.

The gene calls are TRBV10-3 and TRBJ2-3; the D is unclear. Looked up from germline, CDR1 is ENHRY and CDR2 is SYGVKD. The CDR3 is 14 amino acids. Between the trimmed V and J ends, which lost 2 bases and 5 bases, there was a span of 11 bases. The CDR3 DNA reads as TGTGCCATCAGTGAGACCCAATTGGGAGATACGCAGTATTTT. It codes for CAISETQLGDTQYF.

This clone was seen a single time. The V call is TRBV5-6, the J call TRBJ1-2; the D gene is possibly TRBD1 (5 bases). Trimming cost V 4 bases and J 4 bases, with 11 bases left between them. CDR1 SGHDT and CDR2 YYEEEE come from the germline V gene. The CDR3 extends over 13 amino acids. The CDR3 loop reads CASSPDMSYGYTF. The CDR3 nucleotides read TGTGCCAGCAGCCCGGACATGAGCTATGGCTACACCTTC.